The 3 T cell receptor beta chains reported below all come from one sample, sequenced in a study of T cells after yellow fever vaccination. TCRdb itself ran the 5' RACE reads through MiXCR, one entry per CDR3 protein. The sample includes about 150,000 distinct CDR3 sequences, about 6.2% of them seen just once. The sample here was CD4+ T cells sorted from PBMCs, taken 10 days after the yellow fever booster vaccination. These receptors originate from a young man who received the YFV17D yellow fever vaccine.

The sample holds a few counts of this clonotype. The CDR3 reads CASSLVRAGGNEQFF. Here the CDR3 DNA reads TGTGCCAGCAGCTTAGTTAGGGCGGGAGGCAATGAGCAGTTCTTC. The chain carries TRBV7-2 and TRBJ2-1, with TRBD2 identical over 8 bases. The V segment lost 1 base and the J segment 6 bases; nucleotides outside the gene matches: 5. Germline V gene sequence: CDR1 SGHTA, CDR2 FQGNSA. This CDR3 contains 15 residues.

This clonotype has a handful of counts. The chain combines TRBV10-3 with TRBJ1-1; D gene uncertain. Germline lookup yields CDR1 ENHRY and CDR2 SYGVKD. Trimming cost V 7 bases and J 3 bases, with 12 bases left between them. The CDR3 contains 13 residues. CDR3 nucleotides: TGTGCCATCAACAAGGAAAGGGACACTGAAGCTTTCTTT. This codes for CAINKERDTEAFF.

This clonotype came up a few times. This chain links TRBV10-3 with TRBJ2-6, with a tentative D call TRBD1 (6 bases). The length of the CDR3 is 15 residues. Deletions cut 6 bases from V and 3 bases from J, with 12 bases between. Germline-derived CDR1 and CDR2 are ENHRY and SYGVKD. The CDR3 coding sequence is TGTGCCATCAGCCAACAGGGAGATGGGGCCAACGTCCTGACTTTC. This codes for CAISQQGDGANVLTF.